The present T cell receptor (beta chain) was sequenced within a study of early stage breast cancer tumors. This clone was seen only a few times. Trimming removed 0 bases from V and 6 bases from J; junction bases left unmatched: 3. The CDR3 consists of 13 residues. Germline loops: CDR1 SGDLS, CDR2 YYNGEE. Each sample had two DNA replicates, roughly 0.48 ug blood or roughly 1.4 ug tissue. This table comes from immunoSEQ multiplex PCR, and its TCRdb copy is limited to in-frame clones, with some not included. The sample lists tens of thousands of clones, 65% to 85% seen once, with 3.5% in the top ten. Sequencing was carried out using blood. This receptor was identified in a person in their sixties with breast cancer. This chain uses TRBV9 with TRBJ2-7; TRBD2 matches at 7 bases. CDR3 region: CASSVDGGGEQYF. The CDR3 DNA reads as TGTGCCAGCAGCGTAGATGGGGGGGGCGAGCAGTACTTC.